The clone carrying this T cell receptor (beta chain) turned up a few times. A junction boundary mismatches the germline segment, possibly from a read error. The sample belongs to a study of cytomegalovirus exposure and HLA in healthy donors. PCR involved 60 Vbeta and 13 Jbeta primers. Here immunoSEQ multiplex PCR was the method, and the copy in TCRdb shows in-frame clones only, minus some. The table includes fewer than 200,000 clones, approximately 82% detected once. The CDR3 contains 15 residues. CDR1 and CDR2 from the germline V gene are LGHNA and YNFKEQ. Sequencing input: PBMCs. The sequence was collected from a woman aged 25 to 45 in good health and CMV-seronegative. The V gene is TRBV4-2, the J gene TRBJ2-3; TRBD2 matches 8 bases. CDR3 DNA sequence: TGTGCCAGCAGCCAAGAACGACCGGGACTAGATATGCAGTATTTT. It codes for CASSQERPGLDMQYF.